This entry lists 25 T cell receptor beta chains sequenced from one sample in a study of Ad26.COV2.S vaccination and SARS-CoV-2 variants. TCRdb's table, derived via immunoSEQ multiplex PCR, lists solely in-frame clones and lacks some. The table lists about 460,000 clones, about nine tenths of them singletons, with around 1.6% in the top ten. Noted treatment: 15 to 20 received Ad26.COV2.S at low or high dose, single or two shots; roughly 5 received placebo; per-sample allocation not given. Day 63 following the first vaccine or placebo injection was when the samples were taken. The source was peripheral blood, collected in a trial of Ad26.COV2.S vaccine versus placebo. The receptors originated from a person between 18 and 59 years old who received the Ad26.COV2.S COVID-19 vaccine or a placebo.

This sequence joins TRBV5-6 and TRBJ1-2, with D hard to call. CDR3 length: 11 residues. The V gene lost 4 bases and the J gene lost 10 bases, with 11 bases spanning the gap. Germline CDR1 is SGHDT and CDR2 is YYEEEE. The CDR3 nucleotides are TGTGCCAGCAGCCAATATCAAGTCTACACCTTC. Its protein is CASSQYQVYTF.

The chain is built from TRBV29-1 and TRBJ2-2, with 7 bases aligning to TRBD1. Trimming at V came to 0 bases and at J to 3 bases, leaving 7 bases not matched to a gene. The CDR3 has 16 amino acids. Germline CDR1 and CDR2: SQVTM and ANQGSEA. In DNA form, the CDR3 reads TGCAGCGTTGAAGATGACAGGGCTTCGTACACCGGGGAGCTGTTTTTT. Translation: CSVEDDRASYTGELFF.

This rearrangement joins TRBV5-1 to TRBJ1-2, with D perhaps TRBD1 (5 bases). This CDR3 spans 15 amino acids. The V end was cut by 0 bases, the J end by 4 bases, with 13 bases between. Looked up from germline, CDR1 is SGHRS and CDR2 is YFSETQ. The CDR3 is CASSLARGAGYGYTF. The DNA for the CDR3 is TGCGCCAGCAGCTTGGCTCGGGGCGCAGGCTATGGCTACACCTTC.

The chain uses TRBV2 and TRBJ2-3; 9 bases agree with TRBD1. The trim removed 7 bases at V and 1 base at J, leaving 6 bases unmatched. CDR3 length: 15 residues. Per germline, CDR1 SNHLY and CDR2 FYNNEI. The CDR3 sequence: CASIDRGAGTDTQYF. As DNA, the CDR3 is TGTGCCAGCATCGACAGGGGGGCCGGCACAGATACGCAGTATTTT. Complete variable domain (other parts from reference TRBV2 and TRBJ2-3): EPEVTQTPSHQVTQMGQEVILRCVPISNHLYFYWYRQILGQKVEFLVSFYNNEISEKSEIFDDQFSVERPDGSNFTLKIRSTKLEDSAMYFCASIDRGAGTDTQYFGPGTRLTVL.

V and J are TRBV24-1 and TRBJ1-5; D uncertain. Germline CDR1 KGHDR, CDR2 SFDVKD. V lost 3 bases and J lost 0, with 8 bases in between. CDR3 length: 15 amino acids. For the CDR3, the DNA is TGTGCCACCAGTGATGGACTGCTTAGCAATCAGCCCCAGCATTTT. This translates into CATSDGLLSNQPQHF.

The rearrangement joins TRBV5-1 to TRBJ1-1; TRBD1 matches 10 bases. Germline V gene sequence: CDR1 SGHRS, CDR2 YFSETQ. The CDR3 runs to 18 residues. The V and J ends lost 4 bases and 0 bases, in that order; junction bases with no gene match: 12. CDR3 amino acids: CASSPTSQGQGLNTEAFF. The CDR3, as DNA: TGCGCCAGCAGCCCGACCTCACAGGGACAGGGGCTGAACACTGAAGCTTTCTTT.

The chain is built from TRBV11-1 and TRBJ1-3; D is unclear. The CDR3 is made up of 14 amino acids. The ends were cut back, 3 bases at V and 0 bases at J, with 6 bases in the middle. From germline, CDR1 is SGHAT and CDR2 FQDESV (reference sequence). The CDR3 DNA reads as TGTGCCAGCAGCTTTGGGGACTCTGGAAACACCATATATTTT. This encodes CASSFGDSGNTIYF. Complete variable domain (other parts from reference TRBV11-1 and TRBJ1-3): EAEVAQSPRYKITEKSQAVAFWCDPISGHATLYWYRQILGQGPELLVQFQDESVVDDSQLPKDRFSAERLKGVDSTLKIQPAELGDSAMYLCASSFGDSGNTIYFGEGSWLTVV.

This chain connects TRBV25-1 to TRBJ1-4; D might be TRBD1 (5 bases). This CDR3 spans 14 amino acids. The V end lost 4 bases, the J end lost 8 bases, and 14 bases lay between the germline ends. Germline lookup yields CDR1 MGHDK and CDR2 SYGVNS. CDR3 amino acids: CASSAIDSVEKLFF. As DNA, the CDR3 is TGTGCCAGCAGTGCGATCGACAGTGTAGAAAAACTGTTTTTT. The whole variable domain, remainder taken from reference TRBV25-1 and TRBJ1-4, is EADIYQTPRYLVIGTGKKITLECSQTMGHDKMYWYQQDPGMELHLIHYSYGVNSTEKGDLSSESTVSRIRTEHFPLTLESARPSHTSQYLCASSAIDSVEKLFFGSGTQLSVL.

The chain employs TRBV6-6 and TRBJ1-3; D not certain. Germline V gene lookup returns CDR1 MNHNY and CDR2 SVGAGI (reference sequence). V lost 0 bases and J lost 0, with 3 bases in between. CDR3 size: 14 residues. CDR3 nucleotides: TGTGCCAGCAGTTACTCTGCCTCTGGAAACACCATATATTTT. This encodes CASSYSASGNTIYF.

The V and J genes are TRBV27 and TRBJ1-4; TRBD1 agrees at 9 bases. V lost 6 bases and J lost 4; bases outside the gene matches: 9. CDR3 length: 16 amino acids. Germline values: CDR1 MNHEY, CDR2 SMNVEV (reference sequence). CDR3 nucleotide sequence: TGTGCCAGCAGCGCCTTAGTGGACAGGGGTAATGAAAAACTGTTTTTT. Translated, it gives CASSALVDRGNEKLFF.

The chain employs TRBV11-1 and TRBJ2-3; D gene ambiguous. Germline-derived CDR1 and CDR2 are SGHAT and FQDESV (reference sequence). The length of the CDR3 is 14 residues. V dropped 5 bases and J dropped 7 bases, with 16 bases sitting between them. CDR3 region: CASSITDPPNTQYF. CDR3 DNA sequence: TGTGCCAGCAGCATAACAGACCCCCCAAATACGCAGTATTTT.

The CDR3: CASSSTGGTNEKLFF. The DNA for the CDR3 is TGTGCCAGCAGCTCGACAGGAGGAACTAATGAAAAACTGTTTTTT. The V gene is TRBV7-8, the J gene TRBJ1-4, with D perhaps TRBD1 (6 bases). The CDR3 contains 15 residues. Germline loops: CDR1 SGHVS, CDR2 FQNEAQ. V was clipped by 4 bases and J by 1 base, with 10 bases between them.

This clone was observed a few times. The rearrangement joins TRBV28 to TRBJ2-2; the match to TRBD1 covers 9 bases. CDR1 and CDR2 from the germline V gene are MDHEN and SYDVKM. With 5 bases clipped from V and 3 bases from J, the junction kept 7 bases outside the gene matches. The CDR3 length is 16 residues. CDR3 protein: CASSPPGQGYTGELFF. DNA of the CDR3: TGTGCCAGCAGTCCGCCGGGACAGGGCTACACCGGGGAGCTGTTTTTT. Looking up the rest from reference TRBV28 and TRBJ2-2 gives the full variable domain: DVKVTQSSRYLVKRTGEKVFLECVQDMDHENMFWYRQDPGLGLRLIYFSYDVKMKEKGDIPEGYSVSREKKERFSLILESASTNQTSMYLCASSPPGQGYTGELFFGEGSRLTVL.

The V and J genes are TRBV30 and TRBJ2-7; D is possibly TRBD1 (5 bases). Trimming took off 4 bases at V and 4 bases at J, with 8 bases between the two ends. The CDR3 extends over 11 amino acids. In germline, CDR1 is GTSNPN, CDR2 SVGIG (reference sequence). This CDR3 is CAWIAGYEQYF. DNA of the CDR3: TGTGCCTGGATTGCAGGGTACGAGCAGTACTTC. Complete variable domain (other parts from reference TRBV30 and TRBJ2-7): SQTIHQWPATLVQPVGSPLSLECTVEGTSNPNLYWYRQAAGRGLQLLFYSVGIGQISSEVPQNLSASRPQDRQFILSSKKLLLSDSGFYLCAWIAGYEQYFGPGTRLTVT.

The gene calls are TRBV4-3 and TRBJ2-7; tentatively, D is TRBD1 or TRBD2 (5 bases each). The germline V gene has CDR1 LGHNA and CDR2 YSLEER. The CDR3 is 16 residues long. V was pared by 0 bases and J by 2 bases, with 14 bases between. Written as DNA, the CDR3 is TGCGCCAGCAGCCAAGATCTGGGCAGGGAGACCTACGAGCAGTACTTC. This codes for CASSQDLGRETYEQYF.

The CDR3 sequence is CASSLAGGGLETQYF. The CDR3 DNA reads TGTGCCAGCAGCTTAGCGGGAGGGGGTCTGGAGACCCAGTACTTC. The chain links TRBV25-1 to TRBJ2-5; 11 positions match TRBD2. The CDR3 contains 15 residues. From germline, CDR1 is MGHDK and CDR2 SYGVNS. With V trimmed by 6 bases and J by 5 bases, 8 bases remained unmatched.

CDR3: CASSLGSRAGASYEQYF. The DNA for the CDR3 is TGTGCCAGCAGTTTAGGGTCCCGCGCGGGGGCCTCCTACGAGCAGTACTTC. The chain employs TRBV28 and TRBJ2-7; D perhaps matches TRBD2 (7 bases). Germline V CDR1 and CDR2: MDHEN, SYDVKM. V lost 2 bases to trimming and J lost 0 bases, with 17 bases between them. The CDR3 has 17 residues.

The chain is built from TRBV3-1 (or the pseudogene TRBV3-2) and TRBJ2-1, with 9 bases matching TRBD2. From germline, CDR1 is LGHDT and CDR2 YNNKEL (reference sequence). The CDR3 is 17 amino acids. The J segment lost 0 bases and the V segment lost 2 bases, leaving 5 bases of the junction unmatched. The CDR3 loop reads CASSQSLAGYSYNEQFF. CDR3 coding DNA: TGTGCCAGCAGCCAATCCCTAGCGGGGTACTCCTACAATGAGCAGTTCTTC.

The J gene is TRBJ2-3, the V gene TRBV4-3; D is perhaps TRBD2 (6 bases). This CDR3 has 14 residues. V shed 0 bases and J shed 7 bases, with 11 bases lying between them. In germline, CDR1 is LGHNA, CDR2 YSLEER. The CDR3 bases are TGCGCCAGCAGCCAAGAGGAGGGGACCAATACGCAGTATTTT. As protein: CASSQEEGTNTQYF.

The chain's CDR3 is CASSEPGWETQYF. In DNA form, the CDR3 reads TGTGCCAGCAGTGAACCGGGTTGGGAGACCCAGTACTTC. J is TRBJ2-5 and V is TRBV25-1; D is uncertain. Per germline, CDR1 MGHDK and CDR2 SYGVNS. The CDR3 runs 13 residues. V lost 2 bases to trimming and J lost 5 bases, with 9 bases between them.

The CDR3 DNA reads TGTGCCAGCAGCTTACTCGGCCCGTTGAACACTGAAGCTTTCTTT. Translated: CASSLLGPLNTEAFF. The chain has TRBV7-9 and TRBJ1-1, with D uncertain. V shed 2 bases and J shed 0 bases, with 10 bases lying between them. This CDR3 has 15 amino acids. Germline CDR1 is SEHNR and CDR2 is FQNEAQ (reference sequence).

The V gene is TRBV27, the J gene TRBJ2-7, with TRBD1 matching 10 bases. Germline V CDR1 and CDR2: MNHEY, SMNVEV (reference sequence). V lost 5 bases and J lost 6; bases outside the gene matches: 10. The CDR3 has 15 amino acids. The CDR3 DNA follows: TGTGCCAGCAGTCATTCCGGGACAGGGGCGAGCGAGCAGTACTTC. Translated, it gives CASSHSGTGASEQYF.

CDR3 residues: CASSISDREAFF. The CDR3 bases are TGTGCCAGTAGTATATCGGACAGGGAGGCTTTCTTT. This chain connects TRBV19 to TRBJ1-1; 8 positions match TRBD1. V dropped 2 bases and J dropped 11; count of bases not matched to a gene: 4. The CDR3 length is 12 residues. CDR1 is LNHDA, CDR2 SQIVND, per germline (reference sequence).

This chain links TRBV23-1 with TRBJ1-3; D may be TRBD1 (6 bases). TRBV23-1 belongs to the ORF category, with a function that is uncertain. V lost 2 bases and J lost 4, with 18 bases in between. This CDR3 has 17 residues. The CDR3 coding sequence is TGCGCCAGCAGTCAACCCTCATCGACAGGAAGGGGAAACACCATATATTTT. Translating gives CASSQPSSTGRGNTIYF.

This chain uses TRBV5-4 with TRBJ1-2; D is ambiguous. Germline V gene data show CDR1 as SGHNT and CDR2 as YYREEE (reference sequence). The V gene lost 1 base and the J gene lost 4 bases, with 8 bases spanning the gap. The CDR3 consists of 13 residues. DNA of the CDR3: TGTGCCAGCAGCTTGCTAGAGTCCTATGGCTACACCTTC. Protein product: CASSLLESYGYTF.